This record looks at one TCR beta chain sequence and its context. CDR3 length equals 17 residues. CDR1 and CDR2 from the germline V gene are MNHEY and SMNVEV (reference sequence). V lost 3 bases to trimming and J lost 2 bases; unmatched junction nucleotides: 13. The record originates from a study of control samples from healthy donors and cancer patients. TCRdb's table, derived via immunoSEQ multiplex PCR, lists solely in-frame clones and lacks some. The sample includes roughly 10,000 clones, roughly 90% of them seen just once. Specimen: PBMCs. The genes are TRBV27 and TRBJ2-7; 7 bases line up with TRBD1. This TCR came from a man in his sixties with colorectal cancer. The CDR3 sequence: CASSLRGTANTPYEQYF. The CDR3 DNA reads TGTGCCAGCAGTTTGCGAGGGACAGCTAACACTCCCTACGAGCAGTACTTC.